Below are 5 T cell receptor beta chains sequenced from a single sample in a study. TCRdb re-called the 5' RACE reads through MiXCR, storing one row per CDR3 protein. This sample yields roughly 45,000 distinct CDR3 sequences, of which 30% are seen a single time; approximately 4.1% belongs to the top ten. What was sequenced was tumor-infiltrating memory CD4+ T cells sorted from the breast tumor. The sample's subset: memory CD4+ T cells, CD4+CD45RO+CD25-. These receptors came from a female donor with breast cancer.

This clonotype was seen a handful of times. The chain is built from TRBV20-1 and TRBJ2-5; 9 bases align to TRBD1. The V gene's germline CDR1 is DFQATT and CDR2 SNEGSKA (reference sequence). The CDR3 sequence is 14 residues long. The trim removed 0 bases at V and 4 bases at J, leaving 3 bases unmatched. The CDR3 loop is CSARDLDRGETQYF. In DNA, the CDR3 is TGCAGTGCTAGAGACTTGGACAGGGGAGAGACCCAGTACTTC.

This chain joins TRBV27 and TRBJ1-1; no firm D call. There are 13 residues in the CDR3. Trimming pared 6 bases from V and 0 bases from J, leaving 8 bases between. Per germline, CDR1 MNHEY and CDR2 SMNVEV (reference sequence). In nucleotides, the CDR3 is TGTGCCAGCAGCGGGGAGGTGAACACTGAAGCTTTCTTT. Protein sequence: CASSGEVNTEAFF.

The gene calls are TRBV12-3 or TRBV12-4 and TRBJ2-7, with D tentatively TRBD2 (5 bases). The germline V and J ends were trimmed by 8 bases and 3 bases, with 8 bases remaining between them. This CDR3 is 11 amino acids long. The CDR3 sequence: CASAGVYEQYF. CDR3 bases: TGTGCCAGCGCCGGGGTCTACGAGCAGTACTTC.

The J gene is TRBJ2-7, the V gene TRBV20-1; 10 bases agree with TRBD1. The trim removed 0 bases at V and 6 bases at J, leaving 8 bases unmatched. The CDR3 spans 15 residues. CDR1 is DFQATT, CDR2 SNEGSKA, per germline (reference sequence). DNA of the CDR3: TGCAGTGCTAGAGAGCCGGGACAGGGGAGGAGCGAGCAGTACTTC. This codes for CSAREPGQGRSEQYF.

This chain uses TRBV3-1 with TRBJ1-6; D might be TRBD1 (5 bases). Trimming took 3 bases from V and 14 from J, leaving 14 bases between them. Germline V gene data show CDR1 as LGHDT and CDR2 as YNNKEL (reference sequence). This CDR3 has 13 residues. The chain's CDR3 is CASSHPRARSLHF. The CDR3 nucleotides read TGTGCCAGCAGCCACCCCAGGGCTCGGTCCCTCCACTTT.